This entry lists 2 T cell receptor beta chains sequenced from one sample in a study of OX40 agonist ivuxolimab in advanced cancers. The repertoire was sequenced with immunoSEQ multiplex PCR; TCRdb's copy has only in-frame clones and lacks some. The data contain about 36,000 clones, 60% to 80% of them singletons. Sample: CD4+ or CD8+ T cells sorted from blood, taken in a trial of the OX40 agonist ivuxolimab. These TCRs come from an adult with an advanced solid tumor such as melanoma, head and neck, liver or kidney cancer.

V is TRBV6-6 and J is TRBJ1-5, with unresolved D. This CDR3 is built from 16 residues. Germline V gives CDR1 MNHNY, CDR2 SVGAGI (reference sequence). With 3 bases removed from V and 0 bases from J, the gap between germline ends came to 12 bases. CDR3 sequence (DNA): TGTGCCAGCAGTTATCTCGGAAGGGCTAGCAATCAGCCCCAGCATTTT. Translating it yields CASSYLGRASNQPQHF.

This clone was seen more than once but under ten times. The J gene is TRBJ2-3, the V gene TRBV7-8, with 7 bases matching TRBD2. V lost 7 bases and J lost 5; bases outside the gene matches: 9. Germline assignment: CDR1 SGHVS and CDR2 FQNEAQ. The CDR3 contains 14 residues. CDR3 nucleotides: TGTGCCAGCAAGGTTGAGCGGGGTGGAGATACGCAGTATTTT. Its protein product is CASKVERGGDTQYF.